The 8 T cell receptor beta chains reported below all come from one sample, sequenced in a study of beta chain features in type 1 diabetes. Their recognized antigens are unknown. Study conclusions and caveats: TCRB CDR3s from Type 1 diabetes patients were moderately but significantly shorter in all four CD4+ subsets.

Since all of the isolated RNA was reverse transcribed, expressed TCRB transcripts were what got sequenced. TCRdb keeps only in-frame clones here, not all; method: immunoSEQ multiplex PCR. The sample has some 360,000 clones, 8.5% to 10% seen once. Sequencing used central memory CD4+ T cells from blood. The source of these receptors is a man aged 25-45 years with type 1 diabetes.

This clone occurred a few times. The chain links TRBV18 to TRBJ2-5; D perhaps matches TRBD2 (6 bases). Germline loops: CDR1 KGHSH, CDR2 LQKENI. The CDR3 spans 17 residues. Trimming pared 5 bases from V and 1 base from J, leaving 20 bases between. DNA of the CDR3: TGTGCCAGCTCATCCAATTCGGGACTCAATGTCCAAGAGACCCAGTACTTC. Residues: CASSSNSGLNVQETQYF.

This clone was seen more than once but under ten times. The chain employs TRBV7-2 and TRBJ1-1; 10 bases fit TRBD1. The CDR3 spans 14 residues. Per the germline V gene, CDR1 is SGHTA and CDR2 is FQGNSA. After removal of 4 bases from V and 4 bases from J, the junction contained 3 bases not matched to a gene. The CDR3 is CASSWGQGTTEAFF. The CDR3 DNA is TGTGCCAGCAGCTGGGGACAGGGGACCACTGAAGCTTTCTTT.

V gene TRBV7-2 combines with J gene TRBJ2-3; 7 bases agree with TRBD2. The CDR3 spans 15 residues. CDR1 SGHTA and CDR2 FQGNSA come from the germline V gene. Trimming cost V 1 base and J 6 bases; bases outside gene matches: 7. CDR3 sequence reads: CASSLGGAGYDTQYF. CDR3 bases: TGTGCCAGCAGCTTAGGGGGAGCGGGATACGATACGCAGTATTTT.

This clone was seen only a few times. The J gene is TRBJ2-7, the V gene TRBV14; no reliable D call. Trimming pared 3 bases from V and 2 bases from J, leaving 2 bases between. Per germline, CDR1 SGHDN and CDR2 FVKESK. The CDR3 runs to 11 residues. The CDR3 bases are TGTGCCAGCAGCCACGCCTACGAGCAGTACTTC. It translates to CASSHAYEQYF.

This clone has a handful of counts. This chain joins TRBV28 and TRBJ2-3, with 9 bases identical to TRBD1. Germline V gene sequence: CDR1 MDHEN, CDR2 SYDVKM. V was pared by 6 bases and J by 4 bases, with 8 bases of the junction left unmatched. This CDR3 spans 15 amino acids. The CDR3 nucleotides read TGTGCCAGCAGCGGGACAGGGAGTGTGGCAGATACGCAGTATTTT. Protein: CASSGTGSVADTQYF.

CDR3 sequence: CASSLSPPNEQFF. The CDR3 DNA sequence: TGTGCCAGCAGCTTAAGTCCTCCAAATGAGCAGTTCTTC. V usage is TRBV7-3 and J usage is TRBJ2-1; D is ambiguous. Trimming took off 1 base at V and 7 bases at J, with 8 bases between the two ends. The CDR3 consists of 13 residues. Germline values: CDR1 SGHTA, CDR2 FQGTGA. The full variable domain, its missing parts supplied by reference TRBV7-3 and TRBJ2-1, is GAGVSQTPSNKVTEKGKYVELRCDPISGHTALYWYRQSLGQGPEFLIYFQGTGAADDSGLPNDRFFAVRPEGSVSTLKIQRTERGDSAVYLCASSLSPPNEQFFGPGTRLTVL.

At least ten counts were recorded for this clone. V is TRBV28 and J is TRBJ1-1; D may be TRBD1 (5 bases). V lost 4 bases and J lost 6, with 9 bases in between. The CDR3 totals 12 residues. Germline CDR1 and CDR2: MDHEN and SYDVKM. CDR3 sequence: CASSSDKAEAFF. CDR3 DNA sequence: TGTGCCAGCAGTTCGGACAAGGCTGAAGCTTTCTTT. The full variable domain, with the rest looked up from reference TRBV28 and TRBJ1-1, is DVKVTQSSRYLVKRTGEKVFLECVQDMDHENMFWYRQDPGLGLRLIYFSYDVKMKEKGDIPEGYSVSREKKERFSLILESASTNQTSMYLCASSSDKAEAFFGQGTRLTVV.

This clone turned up a few times. V gene TRBV5-1 combines with J gene TRBJ2-1, with TRBD2 identical over 8 bases. CDR1 is SGHRS and CDR2 is YFSETQ in the germline V gene. V lost 2 bases to trimming and J lost 1 base; unmatched junction nucleotides: 2. The CDR3 runs to 15 residues. The CDR3 DNA is TGCGCCAGCAGCTTAGCGGGGGCATCCTACAATGAGCAGTTCTTC. Its protein is CASSLAGASYNEQFF.